The 31 T cell receptor beta chains listed next were all sequenced from one sample in a study of cytomegalovirus exposure and HLA in healthy donors. Sequencing was performed with immunoSEQ multiplex PCR; in TCRdb, only in-frame clones are kept and a portion is missing. Of over 200,000 clones listed, 88% are singletons. Sequenced material: PBMCs. Receptors originate from a woman aged 18-29 years in good health and CMV-seronegative.

The J gene is TRBJ1-1, the V gene TRBV29-1; TRBD1 matches 9 bases. The CDR3 length is 13 residues. The junction had 8 bases not matched to a gene; V was cut back by 7 bases and J by 5 bases. The germline V gene has CDR1 SQVTM and CDR2 ANQGSEA. The CDR3 spells CSGPGTGYTEAFF. For the CDR3, the DNA is TGCAGCGGCCCCGGGACAGGGTATACTGAAGCTTTCTTT.

The rearrangement links TRBV19 to TRBJ2-1, with TRBD2 matching over 10 bases. CDR1 LNHDA and CDR2 SQIVND come from the germline V gene (reference sequence). CDR3 size: 15 residues. J gave up 2 bases and V 6 bases, and 4 bases lay outside the gene matches. As DNA, the CDR3 is TGTGCCAGTAGCCCTAGCGGGAGACCCTACAATGAGCAGTTCTTC. Its translation: CASSPSGRPYNEQFF. The whole variable domain, filled in from reference TRBV19 and TRBJ2-1, reads DGGITQSPKYLFRKEGQNVTLSCEQNLNHDAMYWYRQDPGQGLRLIYYSQIVNDFQKGDIAEGYSVSREKKESFPLTVTSAQKNPTAFYLCASSPSGRPYNEQFFGPGTRLTVL.

The rearrangement joins TRBV27 to TRBJ2-3, with D unclear. Germline CDR1 MNHEY, CDR2 SMNVEV (reference sequence). The CDR3 runs 13 residues. The V end lost 4 bases, the J end lost 1 base, and 6 bases lay between the germline ends. The CDR3 loop reads CASSYQGTDTQYF. The CDR3 nucleotides read TGTGCCAGCAGTTACCAGGGCACAGATACGCAGTATTTT.

The gene calls are TRBV10-3 and TRBJ2-1; 7 bases agree with TRBD1. V was pared by 10 bases and J by 5 bases, with 11 bases of the junction left unmatched. The length of the CDR3 is 14 residues. From germline, CDR1 is ENHRY and CDR2 SYGVKD. The CDR3 spells CATTGDSRNNEQFF. As DNA, the CDR3 is TGTGCCACCACAGGGGACAGCCGTAACAATGAGCAGTTCTTC.

This clone was found once. This chain links TRBV18 with TRBJ2-1, with a possible D match to TRBD2 (5 bases). Per germline, CDR1 KGHSH and CDR2 LQKENI. V shed 6 bases and J shed 4 bases, with 13 bases lying between them. This CDR3 contains 14 residues. The CDR3 DNA reads as TGTGCCAGCTCGCGACTGGAGGATTACAATGAGCAGTTCTTC. Translating gives CASSRLEDYNEQFF.

CDR3 residues: CASSLAPGQGPYEQYF. The DNA of the CDR3 is TGTGCCAGCAGCTTAGCTCCGGGACAGGGTCCCTACGAGCAGTACTTC. The rearrangement uses TRBV7-4 and TRBJ2-7; 9 bases align to TRBD1. The V and J ends lost 0 bases and 2 bases, in that order; junction bases with no gene match: 5. CDR3 length: 16 residues. Germline V gene data show CDR1 as SGHVT and CDR2 as SQSDAQ.

The rearrangement uses TRBV29-1 and TRBJ2-5, with TRBD2 matching over 7 bases. This CDR3 comprises 13 residues. Germline V gives CDR1 SQVTM, CDR2 ANQGSEA. Trimming removed 4 bases from V and 1 base from J; junction bases left unmatched: 3. CDR3 loop: CSVGGEGQETQYF. The CDR3 bases are TGCAGCGTTGGGGGGGAGGGCCAAGAGACCCAGTACTTC. The variable domain in full, completed from reference TRBV29-1 and TRBJ2-5, reads SAVISQKPSRDICQRGTSLTIQCQVDSQVTMMFWYRQQPGQSLTLIATANQGSEATYESGFVIDKFPISRPNLTFSTLTVSNMSPEDSSIYLCSVGGEGQETQYFGPGTRLLVL.

J is TRBJ2-1 and V is TRBV9; D remains ambiguous. Trimming pared 3 bases from V and 2 bases from J, leaving 9 bases between. This CDR3 contains 14 residues. Germline V CDR1 and CDR2: SGDLS, YYNGEE. The CDR3 region has the DNA TGTGCCAGCAGCGAGTTCGGAGCCTACAATGAGCAGTTCTTC. Translation: CASSEFGAYNEQFF.

The rearrangement links TRBV30 to TRBJ2-2; perhaps TRBD1 as D (5 bases). The germline CDR1 and CDR2 sequences are GTSNPN and SVGIG (reference sequence). Trimming pared 3 bases from V and 6 bases from J, leaving 5 bases between. There are 11 residues in the CDR3. The CDR3 spells CAWRGPGELFF. For the CDR3, the DNA is TGTGCCTGGAGGGGGCCCGGGGAGCTGTTTTTT.

CDR3 amino acids: CASSPTPGAGTDTQYF. Written as DNA, the CDR3 is TGTGCCAGCAGCCCAACCCCAGGGGCCGGAACAGATACGCAGTATTTT. V is TRBV7-2 and J is TRBJ2-3, with D possibly matching TRBD1 (6 bases). CDR1 is SGHTA and CDR2 is FQGNSA in the germline V gene. This CDR3 has 16 amino acids. The V and J ends lost 5 bases and 3 bases respectively, with 18 bases between them. Full variable domain (rest looked up from reference TRBV7-2 and TRBJ2-3): GAGVSQSPSNKVTEKGKDVELRCDPISGHTALYWYRQSLGQGLEFLIYFQGNSAPDKSGLPSDRFSAERTGGSVSTLTIQRTQQEDSAVYLCASSPTPGAGTDTQYFGPGTRLTVL.

This clone was observed a few times. The chain joins TRBV28 to TRBJ2-7, with TRBD1 identical over 10 bases. Trimming cost V 4 bases and J 5 bases; bases outside gene matches: 11. CDR1 and CDR2 (germline): MDHEN, SYDVKM. The CDR3 spans 16 residues. The CDR3 nucleotides read TGTGCCAGCAGTTCGAATGGCGGGACAGGGGCTGACGAGCAGTACTTC. Protein sequence: CASSSNGGTGADEQYF.

The chain uses TRBV11-1 and TRBJ2-7, with a tentative D call TRBD1 (5 bases). The CDR3 has 13 amino acids. In germline, CDR1 is SGHAT, CDR2 FQDESV (reference sequence). The V end lost 5 bases, the J end lost 2 bases, and 10 bases lay between the germline ends. In DNA, the CDR3 is TGTGCCAGCAGCCCAGGGTTAACCTACGAGCAGTACTTC. Residues: CASSPGLTYEQYF.

The chain uses TRBV7-9 and TRBJ2-7, with a possible D match to TRBD1 (6 bases). CDR3 size: 14 residues. Germline V gives CDR1 SEHNR, CDR2 FQNEAQ (reference sequence). The germline V and J ends were trimmed by 1 base and 2 bases, with 9 bases remaining between them. The DNA for the CDR3 is TGTGCCAGCAGCTTAGGAAAGGGGGCCTACGAGCAGTACTTC. This sequence encodes CASSLGKGAYEQYF.

This chain uses TRBV27 with TRBJ2-1, with a possible D match to TRBD1 (6 bases). V dropped 4 bases and J dropped 7 bases, with 14 bases sitting between them. The CDR3 loop spans 14 amino acids. From germline, CDR1 is MNHEY and CDR2 SMNVEV (reference sequence). The CDR3 sequence is CASSYSYRVNEQFF. CDR3 nucleotide sequence: TGTGCCAGCAGTTACTCATACAGGGTTAATGAGCAGTTCTTC.

This chain links TRBV13 with TRBJ2-2; 11 bases match TRBD2. Germline V gives CDR1 PRHDT, CDR2 FYEKMQ (reference sequence). V trimming: 5 bases; J trimming: 5 bases; junction bases outside the gene matches: 7. CDR3 length equals 16 residues. Here the CDR3 DNA reads TGTGCCAGCAGCACTAGCGGGAGCGATAAAACCGGGGAGCTGTTTTTT. Translation: CASSTSGSDKTGELFF.

The chain links TRBV15 to TRBJ1-5; possibly TRBD1 for D (5 bases). V lost 1 base and J lost 5, with 9 bases in between. This CDR3 region has 14 residues. The germline V gene encodes CDR1 LNHNV and CDR2 YYDKDF (reference sequence). The CDR3 DNA follows: TGTGCCACCAGCAGAGGCGGGGCCTATCAGCCCCAGCATTTT. Translation: CATSRGGAYQPQHF.

CDR3 DNA: TGTGCCAGCAGCTTGGGACCTGGGACAGGAGGCATTAACTATGGCTACACCTTC. Its protein product is CASSLGPGTGGINYGYTF. The chain carries TRBV5-6 and TRBJ1-2; 8 bases fit TRBD1. The V and J ends lost 0 bases and 1 base, in that order; junction bases with no gene match: 11. The CDR3 is made up of 18 amino acids. CDR1 is SGHDT and CDR2 is YYEEEE in the germline V gene.

For the CDR3, the DNA is TGCAGCGCTTCCTTCGGGACAGCAAATGAAAAACTGTTTTTT. Amino acid sequence: CSASFGTANEKLFF. This chain joins TRBV29-1 and TRBJ1-4, with 7 bases identical to TRBD1. J lost 5 bases, V lost 7 bases, and 10 bases had no gene match. Germline lookup yields CDR1 SQVTM and CDR2 ANQGSEA. The CDR3 is made up of 14 amino acids.

This chain links TRBV25-1 with TRBJ2-7; TRBD2 aligns across 7 bases. After removal of 0 bases from V and 3 bases from J, the junction contained 2 bases not matched to a gene. The CDR3 is 14 residues long. Germline V CDR1 and CDR2: MGHDK, SYGVNS. The CDR3 loop reads CASSEYAGVYEQYF. The CDR3 coding sequence is TGTGCCAGCAGTGAATATGCGGGGGTCTACGAGCAGTACTTC.

As concerns this clone: The identical CDR3 is also encoded by other nucleotide sequences in the sample. The CDR3 DNA reads TGTGCCAGCAGCCTAGGGACTAGCGGTTACAATGAGCAGTTCTTC. Translated, it gives CASSLGTSGYNEQFF. The V call is TRBV7-3, the J call TRBJ2-1; 11 bases map to TRBD2. J lost 4 bases, V lost 5 bases, and 4 bases had no gene match. Per germline, CDR1 SGHTA and CDR2 FQGTGA. This CDR3 contains 15 residues. The whole variable domain, remainder taken from reference TRBV7-3 and TRBJ2-1, is GAGVSQTPSNKVTEKGKYVELRCDPISGHTALYWYRQSLGQGPEFLIYFQGTGAADDSGLPNDRFFAVRPEGSVSTLKIQRTERGDSAVYLCASSLGTSGYNEQFFGPGTRLTVL.

This chain connects TRBV28 to TRBJ2-3; 7 bases are a match to TRBD2. Per the germline V gene, CDR1 is MDHEN and CDR2 is SYDVKM. The CDR3 has 15 amino acids. Trimming cost V 3 bases and J 4 bases; bases outside gene matches: 7. The CDR3 sequence: CASSFPGRGADTQYF. Written as DNA, the CDR3 is TGTGCCAGCAGTTTCCCGGGGAGGGGTGCAGATACGCAGTATTTT.

The rearrangement links TRBV6-6 to TRBJ1-2, with 7 bases fitting TRBD1. The germline V gene has CDR1 MNHNY and CDR2 SVGAGI (reference sequence). V shed 4 bases and J 8 bases; nucleotides not matched to a gene: 4. The CDR3 length is 12 residues. The CDR3 sequence: CASSSKTGGYTF. The CDR3 DNA follows: TGTGCCAGCAGTTCCAAGACAGGGGGCTACACCTTC.

This chain joins TRBV2 and TRBJ2-2, with 11 positions matching TRBD2. V shed 6 bases, J shed 4 bases, and the junction held 4 bases outside the gene matches. The CDR3 spans 15 residues. The V gene's germline CDR1 is SNHLY and CDR2 FYNNEI. CDR3 sequence: CASSRTSGRTGELFF. The CDR3 DNA reads TGTGCCAGCAGCCGGACTAGCGGGCGCACCGGGGAGCTGTTTTTT.

The chain combines TRBV6-5 with TRBJ2-1, with D hard to call. The V gene lost 6 bases and the J gene lost 8 bases, with 11 bases spanning the gap. CDR1 MNHEY and CDR2 SVGAGI come from the germline V gene. CDR3 length: 12 amino acids. This CDR3 reads CASSQRFDEQFF. CDR3 nucleotide sequence: TGTGCCAGCAGCCAACGGTTCGATGAGCAGTTCTTC.

This chain links TRBV4-1 with TRBJ2-1; 9 bases align to TRBD1. V lost 0 bases to trimming and J lost 7 bases; unmatched junction nucleotides: 10. Germline V gene sequence: CDR1 MGHRA, CDR2 YSYEKL. This CDR3 has 17 amino acids. The CDR3 loop is CASSQEGATGGGNEQFF. CDR3 DNA: TGCGCCAGCAGCCAAGAAGGCGCGACAGGGGGAGGGAATGAGCAGTTCTTC.

Comments on this clone: The same CDR3 also results from other DNA sequences found in this sample. The rearrangement links TRBV29-1 to TRBJ1-1, with D tentatively TRBD1 (6 bases). CDR1 is SQVTM, CDR2 ANQGSEA, per germline. V lost 3 bases, J lost 1 base, and 6 bases lay in between. This CDR3 has 12 residues. This CDR3 reads CSVDRGNTEAFF. The CDR3 DNA reads as TGCAGCGTTGACAGGGGGAACACTGAAGCTTTCTTT.

V usage is TRBV15 and J usage is TRBJ2-5, with 8 bases lining up with TRBD2. The ends lost 0 bases at V and 5 bases at J; junction bases unmatched: 5. Germline loops: CDR1 LNHNV, CDR2 YYDKDF (reference sequence). The CDR3 runs 15 residues. The CDR3 DNA sequence: TGTGCCACCAGCAGAGATTTTAGCGGGACCGAGACCCAGTACTTC. Translation gives CATSRDFSGTETQYF.

CDR3 protein: CASSLEGGTYYGYTF. The CDR3 region has the DNA TGCGCCAGCAGCCTCGAGGGAGGGACATATTATGGCTACACCTTC. This chain uses TRBV4-1 with TRBJ1-2; a possible D gene is TRBD1 (6 bases). Per the germline V gene, CDR1 is MGHRA and CDR2 is YSYEKL. CDR3 length equals 15 residues. Deletions cut 4 bases from V and 5 bases from J, with 17 bases between.

This chain's CDR3 is CASSMEVLGYNEQFF. The DNA of the CDR3 is TGTGCCAGTAGTATGGAAGTCCTAGGATACAATGAGCAGTTCTTC. The chain links TRBV19 to TRBJ2-1, with D unresolved. Trimming removed 3 bases at V and 4 bases at J, with 13 bases between. The germline V gene encodes CDR1 LNHDA and CDR2 SQIVND (reference sequence). The CDR3 is 15 residues long.

This chain joins TRBV7-9 and TRBJ1-2, with D unclear. This CDR3 region has 14 residues. Trimming took off 5 bases at V and 1 base at J, with 11 bases between the two ends. Germline V gene sequence: CDR1 SEHNR, CDR2 FQNEAQ (reference sequence). The CDR3 sequence is CASSPIGFNYGYTF. CDR3 nucleotide sequence: TGTGCCAGCAGCCCGATCGGGTTTAACTATGGCTACACCTTC. Drawing the rest from reference TRBV7-9 and TRBJ1-2, the complete variable domain is DTGVSQNPRHKITKRGQNVTFRCDPISEHNRLYWYRQTLGQGPEFLTYFQNEAQLEKSRLLSDRFSAERPKGSFSTLEIQRTEQGDSAMYLCASSPIGFNYGYTFGSGTRLTVV.

The chain joins TRBV29-1 to TRBJ1-2; D unclear. Trimming pared 1 base from V and 5 bases from J, leaving 8 bases between. The CDR3 length is 12 residues. From germline, CDR1 is SQVTM and CDR2 ANQGSEA. The CDR3 nucleotides read TGCAGCGTTGAAGGTCGGTCATATGGCTACACCTTC. Its protein is CSVEGRSYGYTF.